This T cell receptor beta chain is from a study of cytomegalovirus exposure and HLA in healthy donors. Notes on the study in general: Whilst most TCR sequences proved rare, a subset of public TCRs occurred across many donors. Several of the most significant clusters were apparently associated with common viral pathogens in a later analysis.

V lost 7 bases, J lost 2 bases, and 10 bases stayed unmatched. The CDR3 is made up of 15 amino acids. Looked up from germline, CDR1 is SQVTM and CDR2 is ANQGSEA. Whereas donors were nominally healthy upon sampling, unrecorded immune exposures were probable. Concerning this clone: Its antigen is still unknown.

PCR involved 60 Vbeta and 13 Jbeta primers. Repertoires were generated with immunoSEQ multiplex PCR, while TCRdb's copy carries only in-frame clones and drops some. The sample has over 100,000 clones; 65% to 80% are singletons. The receptor was derived from a female donor in good health and CMV-seronegative. The chain employs TRBV29-1 and TRBJ2-5; the match to TRBD2 covers 10 bases. Sequencing was performed on PBMCs. CDR3 coding DNA: TGCAGCGGGGGGGCGGTAGCGGGGGGACAAGAGACCCAGTACTTC. This encodes CSGGAVAGGQETQYF.